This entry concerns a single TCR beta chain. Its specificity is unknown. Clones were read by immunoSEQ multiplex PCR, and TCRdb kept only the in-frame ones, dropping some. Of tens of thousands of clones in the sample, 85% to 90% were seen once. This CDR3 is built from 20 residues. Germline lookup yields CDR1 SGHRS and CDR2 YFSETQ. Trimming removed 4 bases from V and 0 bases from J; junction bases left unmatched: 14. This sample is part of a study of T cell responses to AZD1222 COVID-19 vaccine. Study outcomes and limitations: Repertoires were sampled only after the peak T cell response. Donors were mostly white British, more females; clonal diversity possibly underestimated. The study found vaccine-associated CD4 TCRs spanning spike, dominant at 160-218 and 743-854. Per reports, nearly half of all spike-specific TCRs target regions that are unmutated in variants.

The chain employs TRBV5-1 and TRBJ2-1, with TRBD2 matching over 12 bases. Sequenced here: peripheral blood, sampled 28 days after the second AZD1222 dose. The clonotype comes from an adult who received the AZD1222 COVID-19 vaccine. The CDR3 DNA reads TGCGCCAGCAGCCTTTGGATGCTAGCGGGAGGGCCCACCTCCTACAATGAGCAGTTCTTC. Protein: CASSLWMLAGGPTSYNEQFF.